Each of the 25 T cell receptor beta chains below was sequenced from the same sample in a study of PD-L1 blockade in urothelial cancer. The method was immunoSEQ multiplex PCR; TCRdb's version includes in-frame clones alone and lacks a portion of them. This sample has 38,000 or so clones, with around 88% found just once. Sequences were derived from PBMCs, sampled around atezolizumab (anti-PD-L1) treatment. All receptors come from a man aged 60-69 years with urothelial cancer.

This chain connects TRBV6-5 to TRBJ1-4, with D maybe TRBD1 (6 bases). This CDR3 has 14 residues. V was clipped by 0 bases and J by 7 bases, with 9 bases between them. Germline CDR1 MNHEY, CDR2 SVGAGI. CDR3 coding DNA: TGTGCCAGCAGTTACTCGAACAGGGCTGAAAAACTGTTTTTT. Residues: CASSYSNRAEKLFF.

The chain is built from TRBV5-8 and TRBJ2-2; 8 nucleotides line up with TRBD1. CDR3 length: 16 amino acids. Germline lookup yields CDR1 SGHTS and CDR2 YDEGEE. With 0 bases clipped from V and 3 bases from J, the junction kept 4 bases outside the gene matches. The CDR3 sequence: CASSLGSGGDTGELFF. The CDR3 DNA reads TGTGCCAGCAGCTTGGGGTCAGGGGGCGACACCGGGGAGCTGTTTTTT.

CDR3 nucleotides: TGTGCCAGCAGTCCCAGCGGGACTACCTACAATGAGCAGTTCTTC. Protein: CASSPSGTTYNEQFF. The rearrangement links TRBV2 to TRBJ2-1; TRBD2 agrees at 7 bases. From germline, CDR1 is SNHLY and CDR2 FYNNEI. This CDR3 region has 15 residues. The junction had 6 bases not matched to a gene; V was cut back by 5 bases and J by 2 bases.

This chain joins TRBV12-1 and TRBJ2-3; TRBD1, the table's D call, was not compared with the DNA. TRBV12-1 is tagged as a pseudogene. The CDR3 extends over 20 amino acids. This CDR3 is CASSFERQGELPTGTDTQYF. CDR3 coding DNA: TGTGCCAGCAGCTTTGAGAGACAGGGGGAACTACCAACTGGCACAGATACGCAGTATTTT.

The table lists this clone with a count of one. The rearrangement joins TRBV6-1 to TRBJ1-2; the D is unclear. Trimming removed 2 bases at V and 3 bases at J, with 22 bases between. From germline, CDR1 is MNHNS and CDR2 SASEGT. The CDR3 spans 18 residues. This CDR3 reads CASSESSGWVRAYYGYTF. CDR3 coding DNA: TGTGCCAGCAGTGAAAGTTCGGGTTGGGTCCGTGCTTACTATGGCTACACCTTC.

This clone appeared a single time. The V call is TRBV10-3, the J call TRBJ1-4; perhaps TRBD1 as D (6 bases). The germline CDR1 and CDR2 sequences are ENHRY and SYGVKD. CDR3 length equals 16 residues. With 2 bases removed from V and 7 bases from J, the gap between germline ends came to 17 bases. The DNA for the CDR3 is TGTGCCATCAGTGAGAGGTATACAGGGAGAATTGAAAAACTGTTTTTT. This sequence encodes CAISERYTGRIEKLFF.

The chain links TRBV29-1 to TRBJ2-7, with 12 positions matching TRBD2. CDR1 and CDR2 (germline): SQVTM, ANQGSEA. This CDR3 contains 17 residues. J gave up 1 base and V 3 bases, and 10 bases lay outside the gene matches. Written as DNA, the CDR3 is TGCAGCGTTGACGTAGGGACTAGCGGGTCGATATCCTACGAGCAGTACTTC. The encoded protein is CSVDVGTSGSISYEQYF.

The chain employs TRBV4-1 and TRBJ1-1; 7 positions match TRBD1. Trimming cost V 6 bases and J 5 bases; bases outside gene matches: 9. Per germline, CDR1 MGHRA and CDR2 YSYEKL. This CDR3 contains 14 residues. This CDR3 is CASRGGLKGTEAFF. In DNA form, the CDR3 reads TGCGCCAGCAGAGGGGGCTTAAAGGGAACTGAAGCTTTCTTT.

As concerns this clone: The junction shows a germline mismatch at one end, possibly a read error. V gene TRBV5-1 combines with J gene TRBJ2-7; 14 positions match TRBD2. CDR3 size: 15 residues. Germline V CDR1 and CDR2: SGHRS, YFSETQ. CDR3 residues: CASSSETSGGGRLNF. CDR3 DNA sequence: TGCGCCAGCAGCTCTGAGACTAGCGGGGGGGGCCGATTGAATTTC.

V is TRBV12-5 and J is TRBJ2-7; TRBD1 is a possible D gene (6 bases). The germline V gene encodes CDR1 LGHNT and CDR2 FRNRAP. Trimming pared 7 bases from V and 2 bases from J, leaving 18 bases between. The CDR3 sequence is 15 residues long. The CDR3 nucleotides are TGTGCTAGTGCCCTGGACAGTTTTTCTACCTACGAGCAGTACTTC. Its translation: CASALDSFSTYEQYF.

The chain has TRBV28 and TRBJ2-7; D possibly corresponds to TRBD2 (5 bases). Germline CDR1 is MDHEN and CDR2 is SYDVKM. V was clipped by 3 bases and J by 6 bases, with 18 bases between them. CDR3 length: 15 amino acids. This chain's CDR3 is CASSFSAGKGSEQYF. The CDR3 coding sequence is TGTGCCAGCAGTTTTTCGGCCGGGAAAGGGTCCGAGCAGTACTTC.

This sequence joins TRBV5-8 and TRBJ2-1, with D possibly matching TRBD2 (6 bases). The length of the CDR3 is 18 residues. Germline V lookup: CDR1 SGHTS, CDR2 YDEGEE. V shed 2 bases and J shed 1 base, with 19 bases lying between them. The DNA for the CDR3 is TGTGCCAGCAGCTTCCTCATGTCAGGGAGGTCGTCCTACAATGAGCAGTTCTTC. Amino acids: CASSFLMSGRSSYNEQFF. The full variable domain, in which reference TRBV5-8 and TRBJ2-1 provide the parts outside the CDR3, is EAGVTQSPTHLIKTRGQQATLRCSPISGHTSVYWYQQALGLGLQFLLWYDEGEERNRGNFPPRFSGRQFPNYSSELNVNALELEDSALYLCASSFLMSGRSSYNEQFFGPGTRLTVL.

J is TRBJ1-2 and V is TRBV9; tentative D call: TRBD1 (5 bases). The V and J ends lost 6 bases and 4 bases respectively, with 13 bases between them. Germline CDR1 and CDR2: SGDLS and YYNGEE. The CDR3 covers 13 residues. CDR3 coding DNA: TGTGCCAGCACCGGGGTCGGGGGCTATGGCTACACCTTC. Amino acids: CASTGVGGYGYTF.

The gene calls are TRBV6-5 and TRBJ1-2, with D perhaps TRBD1 (5 bases). This CDR3 spans 16 amino acids. Germline values: CDR1 MNHEY, CDR2 SVGAGI. Between the trimmed V and J ends, which lost 0 bases and 3 bases, there was a span of 14 bases. The CDR3 DNA sequence: TGTGCCAGCAGTTACTCGCGGTGGGGGGAGTACTATGGCTACACCTTC. Translating it yields CASSYSRWGEYYGYTF.

The genes are TRBV30 and TRBJ2-5, with 12 positions matching TRBD2. CDR1 is GTSNPN, CDR2 SVGIG, per germline (reference sequence). The V gene end was trimmed by 6 bases and the J gene end by 2 bases; junction bases not matched to a gene: 7. This CDR3 region has 15 residues. CDR3 coding DNA: TGTGCCTGCACAGGGACTAGCGGGTTTCAAGAGACCCAGTACTTC. Translation: CACTGTSGFQETQYF.

V is TRBV7-2 and J is TRBJ2-3, with 11 bases fitting TRBD2. Germline-derived CDR1 and CDR2 are SGHTA and FQGNSA. The CDR3 has 16 residues. Trimming cost V 5 bases and J 2 bases; bases outside gene matches: 6. The CDR3 sequence: CASSRGTSGSTDTQYF. CDR3 coding DNA: TGTGCCAGCAGCCGGGGGACTAGCGGATCCACAGATACGCAGTATTTT.

This clone appeared once. The V gene is TRBV4-1, the J gene TRBJ1-5; D remains unclear. The V end was cut by 0 bases, the J end by 4 bases, with 4 bases between. Germline CDR1 reads MGHRA; CDR2 reads YSYEKL. This CDR3 contains 13 residues. CDR3 sequence reads: CASSQERNQPQHF. Written as DNA, the CDR3 is TGCGCCAGCAGCCAAGAGAGGAATCAGCCCCAGCATTTT.

In its sample, this clone was seen a few times. The chain carries TRBV19 and TRBJ1-2; 9 bases fit TRBD1. The CDR3 is 16 amino acids. Looked up from germline, CDR1 is LNHDA and CDR2 is SQIVND (reference sequence). Unmatched junction bases numbered 12, after V lost 5 bases and J lost 5 bases. The CDR3 sequence: CASSSSGTGTRYGYTF. CDR3 in DNA: TGTGCCAGTAGTTCTTCCGGGACAGGGACAAGATATGGCTACACCTTC.

The chain combines TRBV4-1 with TRBJ1-2, with TRBD1 matching 9 bases. CDR1 and CDR2 from the germline V gene are MGHRA and YSYEKL. The CDR3 totals 16 residues. The V gene end was trimmed by 1 base and the J gene end by 7 bases; junction bases not matched to a gene: 10. Written as DNA, the CDR3 is TGCGCCAGCAGCCAAGTCTCGCCGGGACAGGGTTTTGGCTACACCTTC. Amino acid sequence: CASSQVSPGQGFGYTF.

With regard to this clone: Different DNA sequences within this sample yield the same CDR3. The V and J genes are TRBV5-1 and TRBJ1-1; 10 positions match TRBD1. Trimming cost V 4 bases and J 1 base; bases outside gene matches: 7. CDR3 length: 16 residues. Germline V gene data show CDR1 as SGHRS and CDR2 as YFSETQ. The CDR3 reads CASSPGQGGGNTEAFF. CDR3 bases: TGCGCCAGCAGCCCCGGACAGGGGGGCGGGAACACTGAAGCTTTCTTT.

The chain links TRBV10-2 to TRBJ1-5, with no clear D. Germline values: CDR1 WSHSY, CDR2 SAAADI. CDR3 length: 17 residues. Trimming pared 8 bases from V and 3 bases from J, leaving 23 bases between. The DNA of the CDR3 is TGCGCCAGCCTTAACCCTTGGGCCCGGCGTCTCAATCAGCCCCAGCATTTT. Translated: CASLNPWARRLNQPQHF.

The CDR3 DNA follows: TGTGCCAGCTCACTCGGAGGGGACACTGAAGCTTTCTTT. This sequence encodes CASSLGGDTEAFF. The genes are TRBV18 and TRBJ1-1, with a possible D match to TRBD1 (5 bases). The germline V and J ends were trimmed by 4 bases and 3 bases, with 9 bases remaining between them. Germline V lookup: CDR1 KGHSH, CDR2 LQKENI. CDR3 size: 13 residues.

The rearrangement joins TRBV4-3 to TRBJ2-2; 8 positions agree with TRBD2. This CDR3 is built from 16 residues. Trimming removed 3 bases from V and 4 bases from J; junction bases left unmatched: 7. Germline CDR1 reads LGHNA; CDR2 reads YSLEER. DNA of the CDR3: TGCGCCAGCAGCCAGGAACTAGCGGCTGGCACCGGGGAGCTGTTTTTT. Amino acid sequence: CASSQELAAGTGELFF.

The J gene is TRBJ2-7, the V gene TRBV7-6, with 7 bases identical to TRBD1. This CDR3 comprises 13 residues. Germline CDR1 reads SGHVS; CDR2 reads FNYEAQ. The J segment lost 7 bases and the V segment lost 1 base, leaving 4 bases of the junction unmatched. The CDR3 nucleotides are TGTGCCAGCAGCTTAGGACAGGGCGGAGAGCAGTACTTC. It is translated as CASSLGQGGEQYF.

V usage is TRBV30 and J usage is TRBJ2-6; the D is unclear. There are 15 residues in the CDR3. Germline V gene data show CDR1 as GTSNPN and CDR2 as SVGIG (reference sequence). Between the trimmed V and J ends, which lost 0 bases and 4 bases, there was a span of 10 bases. DNA for the CDR3: TGTGCCTGGAGTGTACCAGGTCTGGGGGCCAACGTCCTGACTTTC. As protein: CAWSVPGLGANVLTF.